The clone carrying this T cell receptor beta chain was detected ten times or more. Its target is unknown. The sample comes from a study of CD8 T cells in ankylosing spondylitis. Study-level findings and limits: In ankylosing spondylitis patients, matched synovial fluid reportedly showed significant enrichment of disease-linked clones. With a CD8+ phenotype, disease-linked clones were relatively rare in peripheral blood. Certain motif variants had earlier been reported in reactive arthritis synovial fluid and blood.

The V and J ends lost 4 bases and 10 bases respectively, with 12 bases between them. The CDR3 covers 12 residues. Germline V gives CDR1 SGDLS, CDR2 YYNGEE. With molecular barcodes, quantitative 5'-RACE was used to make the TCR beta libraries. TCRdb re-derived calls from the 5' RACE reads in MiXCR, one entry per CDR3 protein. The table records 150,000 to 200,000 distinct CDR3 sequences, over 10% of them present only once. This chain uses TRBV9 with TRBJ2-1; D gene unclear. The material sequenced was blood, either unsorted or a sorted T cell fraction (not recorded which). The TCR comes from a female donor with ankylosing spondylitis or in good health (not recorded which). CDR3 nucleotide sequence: TGTGCCAGCAGCCCTTATGGTTGGGAGCAGTTCTTC. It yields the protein CASSPYGWEQFF.